The 21 T cell receptor beta chains below come from one sample, sequenced in a study of T cells in Graves' hyperthyroidism and ophthalmopathy. RNA transcripts provided the source from which TCR beta CDR3 regions were amplified. Carried out on the TCR CDR3, a first-round RT-PCR used the HTBI primer set. Each CDR3 protein is one row after TCRdb ran MiXCR on the multiplex PCR reads. This table holds 700,000 to 850,000 distinct CDR3 sequences, 35% found once. What was sequenced was blood. These receptors were obtained from a woman in her thirties or forties with Graves' hyperthyroidism.

The chain uses TRBV2 and TRBJ1-5, with D maybe TRBD1 (5 bases). Germline V lookup: CDR1 SNHLY, CDR2 FYNNEI. Trimming took 2 bases from V and 6 from J, leaving 11 bases between them. This CDR3 has 14 amino acids. The CDR3 sequence: CASSEKGPGQPQHF. CDR3 nucleotides: TGTGCCAGCAGTGAAAAGGGGCCAGGTCAGCCCCAGCATTTT.

This sequence joins TRBV5-1 and TRBJ1-1; D uncertain. This CDR3 contains 15 residues. Trimming pared 0 bases from V and 1 base from J, leaving 10 bases between. Germline values: CDR1 SGHRS, CDR2 YFSETQ. DNA for the CDR3: TGCGCCAGCAGCTTGGTTGGGAGTTGGAACACTGAAGCTTTCTTT. It yields the protein CASSLVGSWNTEAFF. Full variable domain (outside the CDR3, taken from reference TRBV5-1 and TRBJ1-1): KAGVTQTPRYLIKTRGQQVTLSCSPISGHRSVSWYQQTPGQGLQFLFEYFSETQRNKGNFPGRFSGRQFSNSRSEMNVSTLELGDSALYLCASSLVGSWNTEAFFGQGTRLTVV.

The chain employs TRBV29-1 and TRBJ1-2; the D gene is possibly TRBD1 (5 bases). Trimming left V 7 bases short and J 5 bases short, with 14 bases between. The germline V gene has CDR1 SQVTM and CDR2 ANQGSEA. The CDR3 covers 12 residues. CDR3 region: CSASRRGYGYTF. CDR3 coding DNA: TGCAGCGCCAGCAGGAGGGGTTATGGCTACACCTTC. The variable domain in full, completed from reference TRBV29-1 and TRBJ1-2, reads SAVISQKPSRDICQRGTSLTIQCQVDSQVTMMFWYRQQPGQSLTLIATANQGSEATYESGFVIDKFPISRPNLTFSTLTVSNMSPEDSSIYLCSASRRGYGYTFGSGTRLTVV.

This clonotype has ten or more counts. A junction boundary mismatches the germline segment, possibly from a read error. CDR3 sequence reads: CASSSQQETQYF. The CDR3 DNA reads TGTGCTAGCAGCTCTCAACAAGAGACCCAGTACTTC. This rearrangement joins TRBV7-7 to TRBJ2-5; D ambiguous. The CDR3 length is 12 residues. Germline V gene sequence: CDR1 SSHAT, CDR2 FNYEAQ (reference sequence).

This clonotype appeared a few times. The CDR3 ends on some other residue instead of the conserved phenylalanine or tryptophan, so this is likely a read error. This chain uses TRBV19 with TRBJ1-1, with D unresolved. From germline, CDR1 is LNHDA and CDR2 SQIVND (reference sequence). The CDR3 is 14 residues long. Trimming took 3 bases from V and 5 from J, leaving 13 bases between them. Written as DNA, the CDR3 is TGTGCCAGTAGTATTTTGGGGAGCTGGACTGAAGCTTTCCTT. This encodes CASSILGSWTEAFL.

This clonotype was observed many times. The rearrangement links TRBV29-1 to TRBJ2-7; 10 bases fit TRBD1. The CDR3 runs to 13 residues. The J segment lost 6 bases and the V segment lost 5 bases, leaving 7 bases of the junction unmatched. Per the germline V gene, CDR1 is SQVTM and CDR2 is ANQGSEA. The CDR3: CSVWDRGWGEQYF. The CDR3, as DNA: TGCAGCGTTTGGGACAGGGGATGGGGCGAGCAGTACTTC.

The chain uses TRBV6-2 or TRBV6-3 and TRBJ1-1; unclear D gene. The germline V gene has CDR1 MNHEY and CDR2 SVGEGT. This CDR3 is 14 amino acids long. V was clipped by 8 bases and J by 3 bases, with 16 bases between them. The CDR3 sequence: CASPPPDGYTEAFF. As DNA, the CDR3 is TGTGCCAGCCCCCCCCCGGACGGATACACTGAAGCTTTCTTT.

This clonotype came up once. V usage is TRBV6-1 and J usage is TRBJ1-1; D is uncertain. V lost 5 bases, J lost 2 bases, and 15 bases lay in between. CDR1 and CDR2 (germline): MNHNS, SASEGT. The CDR3 contains 15 residues. CDR3 sequence reads: CASSLGRDFNTEAFF. Written as DNA, the CDR3 is TGTGCCAGCAGTCTCGGACGGGATTTTAACACTGAAGCTTTCTTT.

This clonotype was detected many times. A much larger clone lies one base from this, so it may be a read error. The chain carries TRBV7-9 and TRBJ1-2; D is possibly TRBD1 (5 bases). The CDR3 is made up of 13 amino acids. The V end was cut by 5 bases, the J end by 6 bases, with 13 bases between. Germline values: CDR1 SEHNR, CDR2 FQNEAQ (reference sequence). The CDR3 protein is CASSGRGIDGYTF. CDR3 bases: TGTGCCAGCAGCGGACGGGGCATAGATGGCTACACCTTC.

The rearrangement joins TRBV29-1 to TRBJ2-3; no firm D call. The CDR3 has 12 residues. With 4 bases removed from V and 2 bases from J, the gap between germline ends came to 7 bases. Germline assignment: CDR1 SQVTM and CDR2 ANQGSEA. CDR3: CSVGITTDTQYF. In nucleotides, the CDR3 is TGCAGCGTTGGGATTACCACAGATACGCAGTATTTT.

The gene calls are TRBV6-2 or TRBV6-3 and TRBJ1-5; 10 bases are shared with TRBD1. This CDR3 contains 17 residues. Per germline, CDR1 MNHEY and CDR2 SVGEGT. The J segment lost 0 bases and the V segment lost 5 bases, leaving 7 bases of the junction unmatched. The CDR3 region is CASSRDRGSVSNQPQHF. The CDR3 bases are TGTGCCAGCAGTCGGGACAGGGGATCGGTTAGCAATCAGCCCCAGCATTTT.

The chain carries TRBV2 and TRBJ1-1; 12 positions agree with TRBD1. The trim removed 6 bases at V and 4 bases at J, leaving 12 bases unmatched. Per germline, CDR1 SNHLY and CDR2 FYNNEI. This CDR3 contains 17 residues. The CDR3: CASSTGTGGVGGTEAFF. The CDR3, as DNA: TGTGCCAGCAGCACCGGGACAGGGGGCGTGGGGGGCACTGAAGCTTTCTTT.

The rearrangement joins TRBV4-1 to TRBJ2-5; D might be TRBD2 (6 bases). This CDR3 contains 16 residues. Germline V gene sequence: CDR1 MGHRA, CDR2 YSYEKL. With 0 bases removed from V and 4 bases from J, the gap between germline ends came to 15 bases. CDR3 DNA: TGCGCCAGCAGCCAAGAAAACGCCGGGGGAGGAGAGACCCAGTACTTC. Encoded protein: CASSQENAGGGETQYF.

Ten or more counts support this clonotype. The V and J genes are TRBV7-6 and TRBJ1-6, with D hard to call. Per the germline V gene, CDR1 is SGHVS and CDR2 is FNYEAQ. Trimming took 5 bases from V and 3 from J, leaving 5 bases between them. The CDR3 has 13 amino acids. CDR3: CASSPNYNSPLHF. The CDR3 nucleotides read TGTGCCAGCAGCCCTAACTATAATTCACCCCTCCACTTT.

V is TRBV6-4 and J is TRBJ2-5, with a weak D call TRBD1 (6 bases). The CDR3 loop spans 16 amino acids. In germline, CDR1 is MRHNA, CDR2 SNTAGT. Trimming pared 5 bases from V and 2 bases from J, leaving 18 bases between. CDR3 in amino acids: CASSPHLTGHQETQYF. The CDR3, as DNA: TGTGCCAGCAGTCCCCACCTTACAGGGCATCAAGAGACCCAGTACTTC.

This clonotype has at least ten counts. The chain recombines TRBV10-3 with TRBJ2-7; 10 bases are a match to TRBD1. The germline V gene encodes CDR1 ENHRY and CDR2 SYGVKD. V dropped 3 bases and J dropped 4; count of bases not matched to a gene: 9. The CDR3 is made up of 16 amino acids. The CDR3 loop reads CAISDLRDRGLYEQYF. The DNA for the CDR3 is TGTGCCATCAGTGACCTCCGGGACAGGGGACTATACGAGCAGTACTTC.

This clonotype was detected many times. J is TRBJ1-4 and V is TRBV25-1; no clear D. In germline, CDR1 is MGHDK, CDR2 SYGVNS. V lost 8 bases and J 8 bases, leaving 18 bases between the germline ends. This CDR3 has 14 amino acids. The CDR3 sequence is CASVGRSGGEKLFF. Written as DNA, the CDR3 is TGTGCCAGCGTGGGTCGCTCCGGTGGAGAAAAACTGTTTTTT. The full variable domain, rest sourced from reference TRBV25-1 and TRBJ1-4, is EADIYQTPRYLVIGTGKKITLECSQTMGHDKMYWYQQDPGMELHLIHYSYGVNSTEKGDLSSESTVSRIRTEHFPLTLESARPSHTSQYLCASVGRSGGEKLFFGSGTQLSVL.

The J gene is TRBJ2-7, the V gene TRBV7-2, with 9 bases aligning to TRBD1. This CDR3 region has 15 residues. CDR1 is SGHTA and CDR2 is FQGNSA in the germline V gene. V was clipped by 4 bases and J by 5 bases; unmatched bases: 9. Here the CDR3 reads CASSSDRGVFDEQYF. DNA for the CDR3: TGTGCCAGCAGCTCGGACAGGGGAGTTTTCGACGAGCAGTACTTC.

This chain uses TRBV7-9 with TRBJ1-2, with 10 bases identical to TRBD1. With V trimmed by 8 bases and J by 13 bases, 4 bases remained unmatched. This CDR3 comprises 10 residues. Germline CDR1 is SEHNR and CDR2 is FQNEAQ (reference sequence). CDR3 residues: CASSRTGGTF. CDR3 DNA sequence: TGTGCCAGCTCTCGGACAGGGGGCACCTTC.

This clonotype was counted only a few times. The chain joins TRBV7-8 to TRBJ2-3; D unresolved. Germline CDR1 is SGHVS and CDR2 is FQNEAQ. V lost 6 bases and J 2 bases, leaving 3 bases between the germline ends. The CDR3 spans 11 residues. CDR3 DNA sequence: TGTGCCAGCAGGATCACAGATACGCAGTATTTT. Protein sequence: CASRITDTQYF.

In its sample, this clonotype was seen a few times. The rearrangement links TRBV14 to TRBJ1-4, with a tentative D call TRBD1 (6 bases). Trimming removed 4 bases at V and 7 bases at J, with 13 bases between. CDR3 length: 14 residues. Germline CDR1 is SGHDN and CDR2 is FVKESK. In DNA form, the CDR3 reads TGTGCCAGCAGCCCGAGGGGGATGGCTGAAAAACTGTTTTTT. Translating it yields CASSPRGMAEKLFF.